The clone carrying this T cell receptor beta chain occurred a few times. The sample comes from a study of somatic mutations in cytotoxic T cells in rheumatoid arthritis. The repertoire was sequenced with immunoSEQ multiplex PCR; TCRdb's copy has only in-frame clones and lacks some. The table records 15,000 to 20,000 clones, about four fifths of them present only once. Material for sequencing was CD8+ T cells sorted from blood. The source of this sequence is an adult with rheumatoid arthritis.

CDR3 region: CAGGTEAFF. In nucleotides, the CDR3 is TGTGCCGGGGGGACTGAAGCTTTCTTT. The chain joins TRBV6-1 to TRBJ1-1, with D perhaps TRBD1 (5 bases). CDR1 is MNHNS, CDR2 SASEGT, per germline. The CDR3 sequence is 9 residues long. V was shortened by 11 bases and J by 5 bases, with 6 bases between the two germline ends.